This T cell receptor (beta chain) emerged from a study of OX40 agonist ivuxolimab in advanced cancers. Here immunoSEQ multiplex PCR was the method, and the copy in TCRdb shows in-frame clones only, minus some. Here the sample spans about 120,000 clones, just under 95% being singletons. From germline, CDR1 is GTSNPN and CDR2 SVGIG (reference sequence). V was shortened by 2 bases and J by 7 bases, with 14 bases between the two germline ends. The length of the CDR3 is 13 residues. This receptor was obtained from an adult with an advanced solid tumor such as melanoma, head and neck, liver or kidney cancer. The sequenced sample was CD4+ or CD8+ T cells sorted from blood, obtained in a trial of the OX40 agonist ivuxolimab. The V gene is TRBV30, the J gene TRBJ1-1, with D perhaps matching TRBD1 (6 bases). The CDR3 spells CAWSLGGSLEAFF. For the CDR3, the DNA is TGTGCCTGGAGTTTAGGGGGAAGTCTTGAAGCTTTCTTT.